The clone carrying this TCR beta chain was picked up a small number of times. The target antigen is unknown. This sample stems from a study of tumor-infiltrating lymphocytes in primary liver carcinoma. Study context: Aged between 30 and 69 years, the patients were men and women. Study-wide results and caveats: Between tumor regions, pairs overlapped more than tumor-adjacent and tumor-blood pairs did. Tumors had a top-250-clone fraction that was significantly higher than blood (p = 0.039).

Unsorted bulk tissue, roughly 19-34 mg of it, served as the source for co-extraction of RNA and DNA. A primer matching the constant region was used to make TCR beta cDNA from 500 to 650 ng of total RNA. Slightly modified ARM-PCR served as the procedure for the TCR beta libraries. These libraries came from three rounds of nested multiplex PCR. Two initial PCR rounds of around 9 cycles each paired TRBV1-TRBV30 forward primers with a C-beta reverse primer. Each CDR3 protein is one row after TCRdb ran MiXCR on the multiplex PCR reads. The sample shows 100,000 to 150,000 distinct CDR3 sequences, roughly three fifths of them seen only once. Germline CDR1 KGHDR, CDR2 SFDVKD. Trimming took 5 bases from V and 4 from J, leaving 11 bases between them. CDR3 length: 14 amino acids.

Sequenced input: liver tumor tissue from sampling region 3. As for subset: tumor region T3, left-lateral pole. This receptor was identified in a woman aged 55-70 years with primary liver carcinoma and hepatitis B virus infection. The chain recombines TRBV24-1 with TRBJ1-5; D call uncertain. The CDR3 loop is CATSVGGENQPQHF. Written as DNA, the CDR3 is TGTGCCACCAGTGTTGGCGGTGAGAATCAGCCCCAGCATTTT.